The TCR beta chain under discussion was sequenced for a study of identical twins (dated by TCRdb to 2016 to 2017). Looking at the study overall: The study deep-sequenced TCR alpha and beta repertoires from monozygotic twins, unrelated adults of various ages and cord blood to test whether fetal clonotypes persist. Replicate twin experiments were performed at different times using different library preparation protocols to rule out contamination.

Library generation was performed with 5' RACE. Instrument used: Illumina HiSeq 2000. Template switching added a universal primer binding site, and the final cDNA carried a unique molecular identifier that allowed TCR cDNA molecules to be counted accurately. Specific primers in the conserved constant-segment region were used to synthesize first-strand cDNA for the TCR alpha and beta chains. To control for contamination, every cDNA library carried two barcodes: a SMART-Mk sample barcode plus Illumina barcodes. TruSeq adapter sequences along with Illumina sample barcodes were introduced in two successive PCR steps. The TCR alpha and beta cDNA libraries were sequenced on the Illumina HiSeq platform using custom primers. The authors' analysis ran thus. MiGEC was used to process raw reads and extract unique molecular identifiers, and MiXCR was used to find CDR3 positions. Recombination models were inferred per individual with the repgenHMM and IGoR tools using an EM algorithm. The tcR package in R was used for shared clonotype analysis, with sharing normalized by the product of cloneset sizes. To study raw recombination free of thymic and clonal selection effects, out-of-frame nonproductive sequences were analyzed. TCRdb reprocessing: public reads trimmed at Q25 with fastp, clones called with MiXCR, in-frame beta chains kept. CDR3 protein sequences are deduplicated, and each keeps its most common genes and DNA. The V and J calls and clone size come from TCRdb's table, not from the authors' own analysis. Within this sample are 570,000 or so distinct CDR3 sequences, with just under 10% of them counted one time only. In total, the top ten clones hold roughly 3% of the sample.

As to this clonotype: The target of this receptor is not known. Base qualities are not provided; no much larger clone lies one nucleotide away.

Findings and caveats that apply to the study as a whole: Compared with coincidental sharing between unrelated individuals, out-of-frame TCR alpha sequences shared between twins showed an excess of sequences with low generation probability. Abundant cord blood beta clonotypes had fewer insertions, young adult naive repertoires showed a similar but weaker trend, and memory repertoires showed no such trend. Because the same donors could not be followed over many years, conclusions were based on cross-sectional statistical analysis. In monozygotic twins, out-of-frame TCR alpha sharing was systematically underestimated by recombination models, although the models agreed with sharing between unrelated individuals. Invariant T cells such as MAIT and iNKT could partly confound zero-insertion analyses, though diverse VJ usage argued against this for most clonotypes. Excess twin sharing in beta out-of-frame sequences was weaker because fewer shared sequences lowered the signal-to-noise ratio.

All donors were healthy Caucasians. Three pairs of female monozygotic twins, all aged about 18 to 30 years, were included in the twin cohort. The RNA used for TCR libraries was isolated from peripheral blood mononuclear cells. From a lookup of the germline V gene (reference sequence), CDR1 and CDR2 are DFQATT and SNEGSKA. The CDR3 sequence holds 17 residues, the cysteine and phenylalanine included. The entry retains the CDR3 DNA only, 51 bases that are in frame from base 1. V has 6 bases trimmed and J has 5 bases trimmed; junction bases matching no gene number 15. The same data also contributed to another study, on yellow fever vaccine responses in identical twins. The second paper states: The authors reported that the T cell response to vaccination in identical twins appeared partly convergent and partly personalized. The study precisely tracked vaccine-responding T cell clones in identical twins.

The V and J segments used are TRBV20-1 and TRBJ2-1; 11 of the junction bases match TRBD2. Sequenced: PBMCs. This sequence originates from a woman under 30 in good health. Read as DNA, the sequence is TGCAGTGCCTCAATACTGACTAGCGGGGACAGAAACAATGAGCAGTTCTTC. Its coded protein is CSASILTSGDRNNEQFF.